This entry is about one T cell receptor (beta chain). The ends lost 1 base at V and 8 bases at J; junction bases unmatched: 11. This CDR3 is 16 amino acids long. Germline-derived CDR1 and CDR2 are SEHNR and FQNEAQ (reference sequence). The data belong to a study of blood T cell repertoires in COVID-19. For the study at large: Samples taken during acute and convalescent COVID-19 were collected in the United States, Italy and Spain. Sources were T cells, B-cell-depleted T cells, or PBMCs; the material itself was cDNA or gDNA.

In the authors' methods: Cell counts per sample came from amplifying reference gene primers. Profiled with immunoSEQ multiplex PCR; TCRdb holds only in-frame clones, not every one. V and J calls and clone size are given by that table; D and trimming were obtained from the DNA. The sample yields 180,000 or so clones, approximately 90% seen once. The TCR originated in a woman aged 50 to 60 with acute or convalescent COVID-19. The material sequenced was peripheral blood. V is TRBV7-9 and J is TRBJ2-1; 7 bases agree with TRBD1. In DNA, the CDR3 is TGTGCCAGCAGCTTAGGGTCCACAGGGGAAATAGATGAGCAGTTCTTC. Its translation is CASSLGSTGEIDEQFF.